The clone carrying this T cell receptor (beta chain) was seen a few times. No antigen is known for it. V lost 4 bases to trimming and J lost 8 bases, with 20 bases between them. This CDR3 has 16 amino acids. Germline lookup yields CDR1 ENHRY and CDR2 SYGVKD. TCRdb processed the reads anew with MiXCR; each CDR3 protein has one entry. The data contain approximately 220,000 distinct CDR3 sequences, roughly 34% of them singletons. The data were taken from a study of T cell repertoires in cytomegalovirus infection. This chain joins TRBV10-3 and TRBJ2-2, with a tentative D call TRBD1 (6 bases). The specimen was CD8+ T cells from cultured PBMCs, collected from culture after CMV antigen stimulation. The TCR sequence derives from a human donor in good health (CMV status not recorded). Some clones in this sample may be carry-over from other donors' samples. The CDR3 region is CAISASQQGEEGELFF. Written as DNA, the CDR3 is TGTGCCATCAGTGCCAGCCAACAGGGTGAAGAAGGGGAGCTGTTTTTT.